The next 23 T cell receptor beta chains were all read from a single sample in a study of T cells in Graves' hyperthyroidism and ophthalmopathy. The TCR beta CDR3 regions underwent amplification using RNA transcripts as the source. First-round RT-PCR of the TCR CDR3 relied on the HTBI primer set. Each CDR3 protein gets one entry after TCRdb re-called the multiplex PCR reads with MiXCR. This sample yields about 270,000 distinct CDR3 sequences, of which 15% are seen a single time; under 35% belongs to the top ten. Sequencing used blood. The receptors here all came from a woman in her fifties or sixties with Graves' hyperthyroidism that later progressed to Graves' ophthalmopathy.

This clonotype was seen repeatedly, ten times or more. The chain links TRBV28 to TRBJ2-7; TRBD2 aligns across 9 bases. The length of the CDR3 is 14 residues. Per germline, CDR1 MDHEN and CDR2 SYDVKM. Losses at the gene ends were 3 bases for V and 6 bases for J; bases not matched to a gene: 6. CDR3 in amino acids: CASSFLAGVGEQYF. Here the CDR3 DNA reads TGTGCCAGCAGTTTTTTAGCGGGAGTTGGCGAGCAGTACTTC.

This clonotype was observed a handful of times. The V call is TRBV20-1, the J call TRBJ2-7; perhaps TRBD2 as D (5 bases). The ends were cut back, 6 bases at V and 7 bases at J, with 16 bases in the middle. Germline values: CDR1 DFQATT, CDR2 SNEGSKA (reference sequence). The CDR3 spans 12 residues. The CDR3 bases are TGCAGTGCGGCGGGCGCCGCTTGGGAGCAGTACTTC. This sequence encodes CSAAGAAWEQYF.

This clonotype has ten or more counts. The genes are TRBV13 and TRBJ2-5; 9 nucleotides align to TRBD2. The CDR3 consists of 15 residues. The germline V gene encodes CDR1 PRHDT and CDR2 FYEKMQ (reference sequence). Germline trimming cut 5 bases from V and 6 bases from J; bases unmatched to any gene: 10. CDR3 amino acids: CASSVAGESRKTQYF. The CDR3 DNA follows: TGTGCCAGCAGCGTAGCGGGAGAGAGTAGAAAGACCCAGTACTTC.

Many counts were recorded for this clonotype. The genes are TRBV20-1 and TRBJ2-7, with 9 bases that match TRBD1. This CDR3 spans 14 amino acids. The V and J ends lost 5 bases and 4 bases, in that order; junction bases with no gene match: 9. CDR1 DFQATT and CDR2 SNEGSKA come from the germline V gene (reference sequence). The CDR3 loop is CSAAQQGAGYEQYF. Written as DNA, the CDR3 is TGCAGTGCTGCTCAACAGGGGGCCGGGTACGAGCAGTACTTC.

This clonotype was counted many times. V is TRBV18 and J is TRBJ2-1; D ambiguous. V shed 6 bases and J shed 3 bases, with 6 bases lying between them. This CDR3 is 12 amino acids long. Germline CDR1 reads KGHSH; CDR2 reads LQKENI. CDR3 nucleotides: TGTGCCAGCTCCCCAGACTACAATGAGCAGTTCTTC. It yields the protein CASSPDYNEQFF. The full variable domain, rest sourced from reference TRBV18 and TRBJ2-1, is NAGVMQNPRHLVRRRGQEARLRCSPMKGHSHVYWYRQLPEEGLKFMVYLQKENIIDESGMPKERFSAEFPKEGPSILRIQQVVRGDSAAYFCASSPDYNEQFFGPGTRLTVL.

This clonotype was counted between two and nine times. The chain is built from TRBV12-3 or TRBV12-4 and TRBJ1-1, with 7 bases fitting TRBD1. V lost 3 bases to trimming and J lost 8 bases; unmatched junction nucleotides: 6. The CDR3 has 13 amino acids. CDR3 sequence (DNA): TGTGCCAGCAGTTTTAACAGGGGTTTAGAAGCTTTCTTT. It is translated as CASSFNRGLEAFF.

V usage is TRBV19 and J usage is TRBJ2-3; 13 bases are a match to TRBD2. Trimming removed 2 bases from V and 3 bases from J; junction bases left unmatched: 5. The CDR3 length is 17 residues. Germline assignment: CDR1 LNHDA and CDR2 SQIVND (reference sequence). DNA of the CDR3: TGTGCCAGTAGTATACGACTAGCGGGAGGTCCTACAGATACGCAGTATTTT. This codes for CASSIRLAGGPTDTQYF.

This clonotype was picked up many times. This chain uses TRBV5-1 with TRBJ1-4; 7 bases agree with TRBD1. Trimming removed 5 bases from V and 4 bases from J; junction bases left unmatched: 11. Germline V gene lookup returns CDR1 SGHRS and CDR2 YFSETQ. This CDR3 is 16 amino acids long. As DNA, the CDR3 is TGCGCCAGCAGTCGGGACAGCTATTCAGTTAATGAAAAACTGTTTTTT. Its translation is CASSRDSYSVNEKLFF.

This clonotype was observed at least ten times. V gene TRBV14 combines with J gene TRBJ2-7; D gene ambiguous. The V end was cut by 5 bases, the J end by 9 bases, with 11 bases between. Germline V gives CDR1 SGHDN, CDR2 FVKESK. The CDR3 totals 11 residues. CDR3 coding DNA: TGTGCCAGCAGCGAAGGACCTTTGCAGTACTTC. Its translation: CASSEGPLQYF.

The CDR3 sequence is CAWGGFQGRGGYTF. CDR3 DNA: TGTGCCTGGGGGGGTTTTCAGGGGAGAGGTGGCTACACCTTC. The genes are TRBV30 and TRBJ1-2; TRBD1 is a possible D gene (6 bases). V was pared by 5 bases and J by 7 bases, with 20 bases between. Germline CDR1 and CDR2: GTSNPN and SVGIG (reference sequence). The CDR3 length is 14 residues.

In this sample, this clonotype turned up many times. V and J are TRBV27 and TRBJ2-5; 10 bases are a match to TRBD2. Germline V gene lookup returns CDR1 MNHEY and CDR2 SMNVEV (reference sequence). V lost 2 bases to trimming and J lost 5 bases; unmatched junction nucleotides: 5. This CDR3 has 15 residues. The CDR3 here is CASSLTSGKSETQYF. The CDR3 DNA follows: TGTGCCAGCAGTTTAACTAGCGGGAAGTCTGAGACCCAGTACTTC.

J is TRBJ1-1 and V is TRBV10-3; 12 bases map to TRBD1. This CDR3 comprises 15 residues. J was trimmed by 5 bases and V by 7 bases; bases with no gene match: 8. Per the germline V gene, CDR1 is ENHRY and CDR2 is SYGVKD. The CDR3 reads CAITGTGGIGTEAFF. In DNA, the CDR3 is TGTGCCATCACCGGGACAGGGGGCATAGGGACTGAAGCTTTCTTT.

The rearrangement uses TRBV5-6 and TRBJ1-1; 7 bases match TRBD1. CDR3 length: 15 amino acids. Germline V gene data show CDR1 as SGHDT and CDR2 as YYEEEE. Trimming removed 6 bases from V and 5 bases from J; junction bases left unmatched: 13. The CDR3 protein is CASILINRGLTEAFF. The CDR3 DNA is TGTGCCAGCATACTAATTAACAGGGGACTAACTGAAGCTTTCTTT.

This clonotype was detected many times. The chain joins TRBV20-1 to TRBJ2-7; D is uncertain. The V and J ends lost 1 base and 3 bases respectively, with 7 bases between them. CDR3 size: 12 residues. The germline CDR1 and CDR2 sequences are DFQATT and SNEGSKA (reference sequence). The CDR3 here is CSARGRYYEQYF. The CDR3 coding sequence is TGCAGTGCTAGAGGACGGTACTACGAGCAGTACTTC.

This clonotype appeared many times. The CDR3 loop reads CASSEWDKNTEAFF. The CDR3 nucleotides read TGTGCCAGCAGTGAATGGGACAAGAACACTGAAGCTTTCTTT. The chain carries TRBV6-1 and TRBJ1-1, with D perhaps matching TRBD1 (6 bases). V lost 2 bases and J lost 1, with 8 bases in between. Germline V gene lookup returns CDR1 MNHNS and CDR2 SASEGT. The CDR3 consists of 14 residues.

This clonotype was observed many times. The rearrangement links TRBV15 to TRBJ2-6, with D perhaps TRBD1 or TRBD2 (5 bases each). V lost 3 bases to trimming and J lost 1 base, with 10 bases between them. The CDR3 has 16 amino acids. CDR1 and CDR2 (germline): LNHNV, YYDKDF (reference sequence). The CDR3 nucleotides are TGTGCCACCAGCAGGCGGAGGACATCTGGGGCCAACGTCCTGACTTTC. This sequence encodes CATSRRRTSGANVLTF.

The chain is built from TRBV20-1 and TRBJ1-4; possibly TRBD1 for D (5 bases). The V gene lost 6 bases and the J gene lost 7 bases, with 21 bases spanning the gap. The length of the CDR3 is 15 residues. Germline V lookup: CDR1 DFQATT, CDR2 SNEGSKA (reference sequence). CDR3 sequence (DNA): TGCAGTGCCGCGTACGTCGGGGGAAGGAGTGAAAAACTGTTTTTT. Its protein is CSAAYVGGRSEKLFF.

Note on this clonotype: One end of the junction is discordant with germline, which a read error may explain. The gene calls are TRBV20-1 and TRBJ2-7; a weak D match, TRBD1 (6 bases). CDR3 length equals 14 residues. The germline V gene has CDR1 DFQATT and CDR2 SNEGSKA (reference sequence). In DNA, the CDR3 is TGCAGTGCCTGCCAGGGGCTAAGCTCCTACGAGCAATACTTC. It specifies CSACQGLSSYEQYF.

This clonotype was found many times. The chain is built from TRBV28 and TRBJ2-7; 7 bases map to TRBD1. With 2 bases clipped from V and 4 bases from J, the junction kept 5 bases outside the gene matches. In germline, CDR1 is MDHEN, CDR2 SYDVKM. CDR3 length: 14 amino acids. In DNA form, the CDR3 reads TGTGCCAGCAGTTTAAATCAGGGGGTGTACGAGCAGTACTTC. Translation: CASSLNQGVYEQYF.

This chain links TRBV6-4 with TRBJ2-1, with D perhaps matching TRBD2 (5 bases). Trimming took 6 bases from V and 7 from J, leaving 13 bases between them. Germline loops: CDR1 MRHNA, CDR2 SNTAGT. This CDR3 contains 13 residues. CDR3 nucleotides: TGTGCCAGCAGCGACCGGGATGTGAATGAGCAGTTCTTC. Residues: CASSDRDVNEQFF.

This chain uses TRBV6-5 with TRBJ2-1, with 9 bases identical to TRBD1. The CDR3 is made up of 18 amino acids. Trimming cost V 2 bases and J 6 bases; bases outside gene matches: 14. Germline values: CDR1 MNHEY, CDR2 SVGAGI. CDR3 nucleotides: TGTGCCAGCAGTTACACGGGGACAGGGCCTTTGAACCGCAATGAGCAGTTCTTC. Its protein product is CASSYTGTGPLNRNEQFF.

This chain links TRBV4-1 with TRBJ1-3; 7 bases are a match to TRBD1. Trimming cost V 4 bases and J 6 bases; bases outside gene matches: 12. CDR1 and CDR2 from the germline V gene are MGHRA and YSYEKL. There are 16 residues in the CDR3. Here the CDR3 reads CASSRGTGTEQNTIYF. The CDR3 DNA is TGCGCCAGCAGCCGCGGCACCGGGACAGAACAAAACACCATATATTTT.

This clonotype was detected only a few times. The chain carries TRBV19 and TRBJ2-2; 12 bases are a match to TRBD2. CDR3 length: 18 amino acids. The trim removed 2 bases at V and 7 bases at J, leaving 11 bases unmatched. Germline-derived CDR1 and CDR2 are LNHDA and SQIVND (reference sequence). Here the CDR3 DNA reads TGTGCCAGTAGTATATCAGGGACTAGCGGGCGGCGCATCGGGGAGCTGTTTTTT. Translated, it gives CASSISGTSGRRIGELFF.